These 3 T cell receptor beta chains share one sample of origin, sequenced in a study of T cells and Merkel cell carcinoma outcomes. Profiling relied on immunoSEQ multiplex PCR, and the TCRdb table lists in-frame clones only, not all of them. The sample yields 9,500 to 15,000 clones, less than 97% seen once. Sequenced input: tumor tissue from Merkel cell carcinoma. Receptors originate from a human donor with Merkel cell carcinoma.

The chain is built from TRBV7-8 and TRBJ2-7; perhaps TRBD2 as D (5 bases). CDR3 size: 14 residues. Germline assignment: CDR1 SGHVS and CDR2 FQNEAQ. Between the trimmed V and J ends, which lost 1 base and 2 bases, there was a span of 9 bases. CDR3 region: CASSLVAEAYEQYF. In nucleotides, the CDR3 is TGTGCCAGCAGCTTAGTGGCGGAGGCCTACGAGCAGTACTTC. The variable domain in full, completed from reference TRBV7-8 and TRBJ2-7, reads GAGVSQSPRYKVAKRGQDVALRCDPISGHVSLFWYQQALGQGPEFLTYFQNEAQLDKSGLPSDRFFAERPEGSVSTLKIQRTQQEDSAVYLCASSLVAEAYEQYFGPGTRLTVT.

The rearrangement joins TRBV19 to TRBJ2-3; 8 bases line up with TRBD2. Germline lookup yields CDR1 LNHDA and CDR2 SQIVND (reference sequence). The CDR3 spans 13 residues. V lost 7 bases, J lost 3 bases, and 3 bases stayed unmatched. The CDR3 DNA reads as TGTGCCAGTATGAAGCGGGAGACAGATACGCAGTATTTT. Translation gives CASMKRETDTQYF.

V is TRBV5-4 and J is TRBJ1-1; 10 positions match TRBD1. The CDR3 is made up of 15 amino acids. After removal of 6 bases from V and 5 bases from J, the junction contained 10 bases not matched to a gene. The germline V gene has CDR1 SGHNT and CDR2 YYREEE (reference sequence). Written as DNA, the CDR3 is TGTGCCAGCATCAGTCGACAGGGGGCAGGGACTGAAGCTTTCTTT. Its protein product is CASISRQGAGTEAFF.